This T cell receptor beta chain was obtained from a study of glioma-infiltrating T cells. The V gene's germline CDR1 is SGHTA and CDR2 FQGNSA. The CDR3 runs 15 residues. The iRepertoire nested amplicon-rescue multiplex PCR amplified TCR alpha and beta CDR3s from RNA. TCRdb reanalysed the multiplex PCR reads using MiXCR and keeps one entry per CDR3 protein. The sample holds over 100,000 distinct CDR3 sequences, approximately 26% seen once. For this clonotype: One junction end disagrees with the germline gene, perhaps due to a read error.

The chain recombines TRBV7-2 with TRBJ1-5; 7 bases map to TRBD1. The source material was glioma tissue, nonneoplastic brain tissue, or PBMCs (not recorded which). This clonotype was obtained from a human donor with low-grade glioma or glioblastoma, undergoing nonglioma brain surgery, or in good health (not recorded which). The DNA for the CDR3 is TGTGCCAGCAGCCTCTCCGGGACAGCTGGGGAAGCTTTGTATTTT. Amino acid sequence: CASSLSGTAGEALYF. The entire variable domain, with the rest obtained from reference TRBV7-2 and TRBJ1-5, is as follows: GAGVSQSPSNKVTEKGKDVELRCDPISGHTALYWYRQSLGQGLEFLIYFQGNSAPDKSGLPSDRFSAERTGGSVSTLTIQRTQQEDSAVYLCASSLSGTAGEALYFGDGTRLSIL.